A selection of T cell receptor beta chains follows, all from one sample in a study of regulatory T cells in long-lasting Graves disease. TCRdb reanalysed the multiplex PCR reads using MiXCR and keeps one entry per CDR3 protein. The table lists around 450,000 distinct CDR3 sequences, 20% to 25% of them singletons. Sequenced here: peripheral blood mononuclear cells (PBMCs), sampled when the disease was refractory, from a patient treated with antithyroid drugs. These TCRs come from a female donor with Graves disease. Each CDR3 is given with its conserved first and last residue. Fields, in order: V gene, CDR3 protein.

TRBV25-1	CASQTAWGPQHF
TRBV7-9	CASSLVEGLGTEAFF
TRBV28	CASSSSDGKDEQYF
TRBV6-2/TRBV6-3	CASSYSSGFEQYF
TRBV2	CASSVGTTLAEAFF
TRBV29-1	CSVEGTSVSTDTQYF
TRBV28	CASSLSFTVLLFF
TRBV28	CAVSRTTYEQYF
TRBV6-1	CASSEVENQPQHF
TRBV11-2	CASSSERGSNEQYF
TRBV6-1	CASRTGDRDYF
TRBV28	CASRRDRGPETQYF
TRBV28	CASSLLIYEQYF
TRBV20-1	CSARVPGANTEAFF
TRBV20-1	CSARGRNYGYTF
TRBV4-2	CASSQDGGTRYEQYF
TRBV7-2	CASSLVPSGGSQETQYF
TRBV4-2	CASSQDRTGPTYGYTF
TRBV12-3/TRBV12-4	CASSPGTGAAEKLFF
TRBV15	CATSRIGWSTEAFF
TRBV27	CASRPSGGTRELFF
TRBV27	CASSFYRGQAPNYGYTF
TRBV19	CASGDRAYSNQPQHF
TRBV11-1	CASSQGRFYGYTF
TRBV9	CASSDPLRGGDDNYGYTF
TRBV28	CARTGQGAGSSYNEQFF
TRBV20-1	CSARRTSGDQETQYF
TRBV7-3	CASSLSAGGYTEAFF
TRBV6-2/TRBV6-3	CASSYGRDGTGELFF
TRBV28	CATSLIATNEKLFF
TRBV6-1	CASSDRSSSYEQYF
TRBV7-3	CASSSWAGETQYF
TRBV19	CASTPYLETREAFF
TRBV28	CASSLGLGTVYGYTF
TRBV10-3	CAISPDRGGQPQHF
TRBV4-1	CASSQAGGMNEQYF
TRBV7-3	CASSLTGSLLSGNSPLHF
TRBV6-5	CASSYREGGISQETQYF
TRBV7-3	CASSLVGDPEQYF
TRBV19	CASALRQRQETQYF
TRBV15	CATSRDRPETQYF
TRBV29-1	CSVEDLGLGEQFF